The T cell receptor (beta chain) described here comes from a study of shared clonotypes between healthy human individuals (TCRdb year 2020). Study-wide context: The cohort included three men and a couple of women between 18 and 49 years of age. For each donor, CD4 naive and CD4 memory were each run on three plates, CD8 naive on two plates, and CD8 memory on one plate. Different laboratories and diverse techniques were used to prepare libraries and sequence TCR repertoires, to increase sequencing depth and limit assay-specific biases. Between about 0.85 and 8.9 billion PBMCs per donor were obtained by leukapheresis. To estimate repertoire size and how much clonotype sharing occurs between individuals, the study deeply sequenced the blood TCR repertoires of several healthy adults.

Using the deep immunoSEQ assay, TCR CDR3 regions were amplified from genomic DNA by multiplex PCR. Extracted genomic DNA from each cell subset was distributed evenly across all wells of several immunoSEQ 96-well plates, and each plate was treated as a replicate. For sorted subsets, about 200 ng genomic DNA, equal to about 30,000 T cell genomes, was loaded into each replicate PCR. The purified libraries were quantified using a Qubit 3.0 fluorometer, sized with a Bioanalyzer 2100, and then quantified again using the KAPA Library Quantification kit. Each immunoSEQ 96-well plate was sequenced on its own single-read 150-cycle Illumina NextSeq 550 flow cell. Regarding the original processing steps: Because the immunoSEQ output held only junctional sequences and lacked quality scores, the filtering could not match the filtering applied to full-length reads. To assign V/J genes and CDR3, sequences were annotated using PyIR, a Python wrapper for IgBLAST v1.9, with IMGT germline references. Reads were removed for weak V/J assignments (E-value above 1e-6), missing CDR3, stop codons, out-of-frame junctions, or ambiguous translated residues. V3J clonotypes were defined as sequences sharing an identical inferred V gene, J gene, and CDR3 amino acid sequence. Percentage overlap between repertoires was computed as shared unique clonotypes divided by the size of the smaller repertoire. Repertoire richness was assessed with RTK rarefaction, the Chao1 estimator, and Recon v2.1 estimates of unobserved clonotypes. For all TCRbeta clonotypes obtained by the gDNA method from a handful of donors, generation probabilities were computed with OLGA. TCRdb took this table from immuneACCESS and kept in-frame rearrangements with V and J called. Such tables lack part of the clones; where checked against another copy, unresolved V genes explain under half of the gap, and the rest is unexplained. V, J and clone size are taken as reported in that table, and D and trimming were inferred from the DNA itself. The sample table records some 2 million clones; approximately 94% of these occur just once. Approximately 1.2% of the sample belongs to the ten largest clones.

CD8 naive samples consisted of CD45RO-negative cells that were positively selected for CCR7, yielding a CD45RA+CCR7+ population without TemRA cells. The donors were healthy, HIV-negative adults with no recently reported acute infections or vaccinations. All donors were Caucasian adults living in Nashville, Tennessee, USA. Blood was collected by leukapheresis, and PBMCs were isolated by Ficoll-Histopaque density gradient centrifugation and then cryopreserved in liquid nitrogen vapor phase. Analytical flow cytometry was used to check the purity and quantity of every magnetically sorted T cell population. Each sorted fraction had its genomic DNA isolated and then quantified by UV absorbance on a Nanodrop 2000c. A note on this clone: Its antigen specificity is not known. No much larger clone exists at a distance of one base, and base qualities are not known.

General conclusions and limits of the study: Estimated clonotype richness was generally larger for naive than for memory subsets. Because the study included only a small number of donors, the genetic and exposure-history diversity represented was limited. Rarefaction of sorted-subset datasets indicated incomplete sequencing despite the large sequencing depth. Only blood was sampled, and tissue TCR repertoires likely differ from those in blood. Based on pairwise subsampling, the degree of clonotype sharing among donors was expected to be affected by sequencing depth. Clonotypes shared by all four sorted-subset donors showed higher generation probabilities than non-shared clonotypes. When several donors were compared, the shared fraction of clonotypes was around 5% for naive CD4, 3% to 4% for naive CD8, 2.3% for memory CD4, and roughly 0.4% for memory CD8.

The CDR3, from cysteine to phenylalanine, totals 16 residues. Only the CDR3 part of the read is kept: 48 bases, read in frame from the first base. V is pruned by 0 bases and J by 5 bases, leaving 4 bases of the junction without a gene match. Via the germline V gene (reference sequence), CDR1 is MNHEY and CDR2 SMNVEV. This chain joins TRBV27 to TRBJ2-3; TRBD2 fits 11 bases in the junction. The sample was naive CD8+ T cells sorted from blood. Read against the paper, the sample's cell subset or site label means: CD45RA+CCR7+. The clonotype originates from a man aged 18 to 29 in good health. CDR3 reads: CASSLSASGGKDTQYF. The nucleotide sequence is given as TGTGCCAGCAGTTTATCGGCTAGCGGGGGGAAAGATACGCAGTATTTT.